The source of this T cell receptor beta chain is a study of cytomegalovirus exposure and HLA in healthy donors. Study-wide results and limits: In a later analysis, TCR beta V- and J-gene trimming showed a link to a missense DCLRE1C variant. Prior analysis indicated that the majority of TCR beta V segments exhibited productivity approximately 87% or approximately 30% of the time.

Notes on this clone: The target antigen is unknown.

The CDR3 extends over 16 amino acids. Trimming removed 3 bases from V and 3 bases from J; junction bases left unmatched: 7. CDR1 is SGHNT and CDR2 is YYREEE in the germline V gene (reference sequence). The PCR used 60 Vbeta and 13 Jbeta primers. Produced via immunoSEQ multiplex PCR; TCRdb's table is partial and in-frame only. Among roughly 200,000 clones listed, roughly 73% were seen once. This sequence originates from a woman aged 25 to 39 in good health and CMV-seropositive. The sequenced sample consisted of PBMCs. This sequence joins TRBV5-4 and TRBJ2-2; TRBD1 agrees at 8 bases. The CDR3 sequence is CASSYPTGADTGELFF. As DNA, the CDR3 is TGTGCCAGCAGCTACCCGACAGGGGCGGACACCGGGGAGCTGTTTTTT.